This is a list of T cell receptor beta chains from one sample in a study of blood T cell repertoires in COVID-19. This table comes from immunoSEQ multiplex PCR, and its TCRdb copy is limited to in-frame clones, with some not included. The data contain fewer than 60,000 clones, about 90% of them seen just once; the ten biggest clones take up roughly 12%. Sequences were obtained from peripheral blood. The receptors here all came from a human donor with active COVID-19. The donor label of this sample is uncertain. The CDR3 runs from the conserved cysteine through the conserved F or W. The order of the fields is CDR3 protein, CDR3 DNA, V gene, J gene, clone size, CDR3 length, D gene. D genes are given only for firm matches. Clone size is shown for a subset of rows, as once, few, many or a class of expanded clone.

CDR3 protein: CASSLAKNSPLHF; CDR3 DNA: TGTGCCAGCAGCTTAGCCAAAAATTCACCCCTCCACTTT; V gene: TRBV11-2; J gene: TRBJ1-6; clone size: few; CDR3 length: 13; D gene: NA
CDR3 protein: CASSYSRGLAVPETQYF; CDR3 DNA: TGTGCCAGCAGTTACTCGAGAGGACTAGCGGTTCCAGAGACCCAGTACTTC; V gene: TRBV6-2/TRBV6-3; J gene: TRBJ2-5; clone size: NA; CDR3 length: 17; D gene: TRBD2
CDR3 protein: CASGSGQGAVYEQYF; CDR3 DNA: TGTGCTAGTGGTTCCGGACAGGGGGCTGTCTACGAGCAGTACTTC; V gene: TRBV12-5; J gene: TRBJ2-7; clone size: NA; CDR3 length: 15; D gene: TRBD1
CDR3 protein: CASRTRIYGYTF; CDR3 DNA: TGTGCCAGCAGGACACGGATCTATGGCTACACCTTC; V gene: TRBV12-3/TRBV12-4; J gene: TRBJ1-2; clone size: few; CDR3 length: 12; D gene: NA
CDR3 protein: CATSDWAGSGELFF; CDR3 DNA: TGTGCCACCAGTGATTGGGCAGGGTCCGGGGAGCTGTTTTTT; V gene: TRBV24-1; J gene: TRBJ2-2; clone size: NA; CDR3 length: 14; D gene: NA
CDR3 protein: CASIEEWGRATGELFF; CDR3 DNA: TGTGCCAGCATTGAAGAGTGGGGGCGGGCCACCGGGGAGCTGTTTTTT; V gene: TRBV2; J gene: TRBJ2-2; clone size: NA; CDR3 length: 16; D gene: NA
CDR3 protein: CASSQGPRGATNEKLFF; CDR3 DNA: TGCGCCAGCAGCCAAGGCCCCAGGGGGGCCACTAATGAAAAACTGTTTTTT; V gene: TRBV4-3; J gene: TRBJ1-4; clone size: NA; CDR3 length: 17; D gene: TRBD1
CDR3 protein: CASSSRLSEQYF; CDR3 DNA: TGTGCCAGCAGCTCCCGGTTGTCCGAGCAGTACTTC; V gene: TRBV13; J gene: TRBJ2-7; clone size: NA; CDR3 length: 12; D gene: NA
CDR3 protein: CASSSAGLGLAGGQQFF; CDR3 DNA: TGTGCCAGCAGCTCCGCCGGTTTAGGACTAGCGGGGGGACAGCAGTTCTTC; V gene: TRBV7-9; J gene: TRBJ2-1; clone size: few; CDR3 length: 17; D gene: TRBD2
CDR3 protein: CASSPRGGSTDTQYF; CDR3 DNA: TGCGCCAGCAGCCCCCGGGGGGGCTCCACAGATACGCAGTATTTT; V gene: TRBV5-1; J gene: TRBJ2-3; clone size: NA; CDR3 length: 15; D gene: TRBD2
CDR3 protein: CASSVDLRRNEQYF; CDR3 DNA: TGTGCCAGCAGCGTAGACCTCCGGAGGAACGAGCAGTACTTC; V gene: TRBV9; J gene: TRBJ2-7; clone size: NA; CDR3 length: 14; D gene: NA
CDR3 protein: CASSLTPGQGAGGYTF; CDR3 DNA: TGCGCCAGCAGCTTGACCCCGGGACAGGGGGCGGGAGGCTACACCTTC; V gene: TRBV5-1; J gene: TRBJ1-2; clone size: NA; CDR3 length: 16; D gene: TRBD1
CDR3 protein: CASSPTQRNYNEQFF; CDR3 DNA: TGTGCCAGCAGCCCGACACAACGAAACTACAATGAGCAGTTCTTC; V gene: TRBV3-1/TRBV3-2; J gene: TRBJ2-1; clone size: NA; CDR3 length: 15; D gene: NA
CDR3 protein: CSASRTGYEQYF; CDR3 DNA: TGCAGCGCCTCCCGGACAGGATACGAGCAGTACTTC; V gene: TRBV29-1; J gene: TRBJ2-7; clone size: NA; CDR3 length: 12; D gene: TRBD1
CDR3 protein: CASSQRGPRVAKNIQYF; CDR3 DNA: TGTGCCAGCAGCCAACGAGGTCCCAGGGTGGCCAAAAACATTCAGTACTTC; V gene: TRBV3-1/TRBV3-2; J gene: TRBJ2-4; clone size: NA; CDR3 length: 17; D gene: NA
CDR3 protein: CASSLYPGYSNQPQHF; CDR3 DNA: TGTGCCAGCAGTTTATACCCGGGGTATAGCAATCAGCCCCAGCATTTT; V gene: TRBV27; J gene: TRBJ1-5; clone size: NA; CDR3 length: 16; D gene: NA
CDR3 protein: CASSLLPAGSGNTIYF; CDR3 DNA: TGTGCCAGCAGCCTTCTGCCTGCAGGCTCTGGAAACACCATATATTTT; V gene: TRBV5-5; J gene: TRBJ1-3; clone size: NA; CDR3 length: 16; D gene: NA
CDR3 protein: CAIKRTGGPGEQYF; CDR3 DNA: TGTGCCATCAAACGGACAGGAGGCCCTGGTGAGCAGTACTTC; V gene: TRBV10-3; J gene: TRBJ2-7; clone size: NA; CDR3 length: 14; D gene: TRBD1
CDR3 protein: CASSSARGGLGVNTEAFF; CDR3 DNA: TGTGCCAGCAGCTCCGCTCGGGGGGGTTTGGGTGTGAACACTGAAGCTTTCTTT; V gene: TRBV7-2; J gene: TRBJ1-1; clone size: NA; CDR3 length: 18; D gene: NA
CDR3 protein: CASRIGKGEYNEQFF; CDR3 DNA: TGTGCCAGTAGGATTGGGAAGGGGGAATACAATGAGCAGTTCTTC; V gene: TRBV19; J gene: TRBJ2-1; clone size: NA; CDR3 length: 15; D gene: NA
CDR3 protein: CASSPLPGAYYEQYF; CDR3 DNA: TGTGCCAGCAGCCCCCTTCCGGGAGCCTACTACGAGCAGTACTTC; V gene: TRBV6-5; J gene: TRBJ2-7; clone size: NA; CDR3 length: 15; D gene: NA
CDR3 protein: CASSLQVDTEAFF; CDR3 DNA: TGCGCCAGCAGCCTACAGGTTGACACTGAAGCTTTCTTT; V gene: TRBV5-1; J gene: TRBJ1-1; clone size: NA; CDR3 length: 13; D gene: NA
CDR3 protein: CASSQDPEVSDQFF; CDR3 DNA: TGTGCCAGCAGCCAAGATCCGGAAGTTAGCGACCAGTTCTTC; V gene: TRBV3-1/TRBV3-2; J gene: TRBJ2-1; clone size: few; CDR3 length: 14; D gene: NA
CDR3 protein: CASSYGTSGYNEQFF; CDR3 DNA: TGTGCCAGCAGTTACGGGACTAGCGGTTACAATGAGCAGTTCTTC; V gene: TRBV6-5; J gene: TRBJ2-1; clone size: NA; CDR3 length: 15; D gene: TRBD2
CDR3 protein: CASSGPTSGSLGFIQQYF; CDR3 DNA: TGCGCCAGCAGCGGTCCAACTAGCGGGAGTTTGGGATTCATCCAGCAGTACTTC; V gene: TRBV5-1; J gene: TRBJ2-7; clone size: NA; CDR3 length: 18; D gene: TRBD2
CDR3 protein: CASSQVIGHPPNEQFF; CDR3 DNA: TGCGCCAGCAGCCAAGTAATTGGACATCCCCCCAATGAGCAGTTCTTC; V gene: TRBV4-3; J gene: TRBJ2-1; clone size: NA; CDR3 length: 16; D gene: NA
CDR3 protein: CASTLSAGGNEKLFF; CDR3 DNA: TGTGCCAGCACCCTCTCGGCAGGGGGCAACGAAAAACTGTTTTTT; V gene: TRBV25-1; J gene: TRBJ1-4; clone size: NA; CDR3 length: 15; D gene: TRBD1
CDR3 protein: CASSWGQGDTEAFF; CDR3 DNA: TGTGCCAGCAGCTGGGGACAGGGAGATACTGAAGCTTTCTTT; V gene: TRBV5-4; J gene: TRBJ1-1; clone size: NA; CDR3 length: 14; D gene: TRBD1
CDR3 protein: CASSTAHNEQFF; CDR3 DNA: TGTGCCAGCAGCACCGCGCACAATGAGCAGTTCTTC; V gene: TRBV7-8; J gene: TRBJ2-1; clone size: NA; CDR3 length: 12; D gene: NA
CDR3 protein: CSVEGRQGDFEQYF; CDR3 DNA: TGCAGCGTTGAAGGGCGACAGGGGGATTTCGAGCAGTACTTC; V gene: TRBV29-1; J gene: TRBJ2-7; clone size: NA; CDR3 length: 14; D gene: TRBD1
CDR3 protein: CASSQGDRLNTEAFF; CDR3 DNA: TGTGCCAGCAGCCAAGGGGACAGATTGAACACTGAAGCTTTCTTT; V gene: TRBV3-1/TRBV3-2; J gene: TRBJ1-1; clone size: NA; CDR3 length: 15; D gene: TRBD1
CDR3 protein: CASSLRTSGRGEQFF; CDR3 DNA: TGTGCCAGCAGCTTGAGGACTAGCGGGAGAGGTGAGCAGTTCTTC; V gene: TRBV9; J gene: TRBJ2-1; clone size: few; CDR3 length: 15; D gene: TRBD2
CDR3 protein: CASSAQGLRDNEQFF; CDR3 DNA: TGTGCCAGCAGCGCACAGGGTCTACGGGACAATGAGCAGTTCTTC; V gene: TRBV9; J gene: TRBJ2-1; clone size: NA; CDR3 length: 15; D gene: NA
CDR3 protein: CAISESGGFGQPQHF; CDR3 DNA: TGTGCCATCAGTGAGTCGGGGGGGTTCGGTCAGCCCCAGCATTTT; V gene: TRBV10-3; J gene: TRBJ1-5; clone size: NA; CDR3 length: 15; D gene: NA